This T cell receptor (beta chain) originates from a study of beta chain features in type 1 diabetes. Whole-study context: Patients looked much like healthy donors when it came to age, gender and cell yields.

The V gene's germline CDR1 is ENHRY and CDR2 SYGVKD. This CDR3 has 11 residues. TCRB transcripts that were expressed got sequenced, as all of the isolated RNA had been reverse transcribed. Here immunoSEQ multiplex PCR was the method, and the copy in TCRdb shows in-frame clones only, minus some. The sample contains 900,000 or so clones, roughly 15% of which appear only once. The study's findings and limits: Reduced insertions and increased deletions marked VDJ junctions in type 1 diabetes patients.

As to this clone: Its specificity is unknown.

Sorting gave populations that all exceeded 95% purity. Sequenced material: naive CD4+ T cells from blood. This sequence joins TRBV10-3 and TRBJ2-5; D tentatively reads TRBD1 or TRBD2 (5 bases each). The source of this sequence is a woman aged 18 to 35 in good health. DNA of the CDR3: TGTGCGTCTGTAGGGACAGAGACCCAGTACTTC. It specifies CASVGTETQYF.